Listed below are T cell receptor beta chains from one sample, sequenced in a study of shared clonotypes between healthy human individuals. Measured with immunoSEQ multiplex PCR; TCRdb has only the in-frame clones, and not every one. The sample yields about 2 million clones, 85% to 95% seen once. Sequencing was done on a sample of naive CD8+ T cells sorted from blood. The receptors were sampled from a man between 18 and 29 years old in good health. The CDR3 runs from the conserved cysteine through the conserved F or W. The order of the fields is CDR3 protein, CDR3 DNA, J gene, clone size, V gene, D gene. A D gene is named only where the DNA matches it firmly. Expanded clones are given a class, and other clones once, few, many or no size at all.

CASSWMNTEAFF	TGTGCCAGCAGCTGGATGAACACTGAAGCTTTCTTT	TRBJ1-1	-	TRBV7-9	-
CASPSDSATNEKLFF	TGTGCCAGCCCTTCTGACAGCGCAACTAATGAAAAACTGTTTTTT	TRBJ1-4	-	TRBV6-1	-
CASSLVGQGSNQPQHF	TGTGCCAGCAGCTTAGTCGGACAGGGGAGCAATCAGCCCCAGCATTTT	TRBJ1-5	-	TRBV7-9	TRBD1
CASSFLGVAGFETQYF	TGTGCCAGCAGCTTCCTTGGGGTAGCGGGGTTTGAGACCCAGTACTTC	TRBJ2-5	once	TRBV7-6	TRBD2
CASSELEGTDRNEQFF	TGTGCCAGCAGTGAATTGGAGGGAACGGATCGAAATGAGCAGTTCTTC	TRBJ2-1	-	TRBV25-1	-
CAISSGEVTNTQYF	TGTGCCATTTCTAGCGGGGAAGTCACAAATACGCAGTATTTT	TRBJ2-3	once	TRBV25-1	TRBD2
CASSQGQGGVNEQFF	TGTGCCAGCAGCCAAGGACAGGGCGGGGTCAATGAGCAGTTCTTC	TRBJ2-1	-	TRBV7-8	TRBD1
CASSLVPGRDEQYF	TGTGCCAGCAGCTTGGTTCCGGGGAGGGACGAGCAGTACTTC	TRBJ2-7	-	TRBV5-5	TRBD2
CSARLGSTDTQYF	TGCAGCGCCCGACTAGGGAGCACAGATACGCAGTATTTT	TRBJ2-3	-	TRBV29-1	-
CASSLMSNQPQHF	TGTGCCAGCAGCTTAATGAGCAATCAGCCCCAGCATTTT	TRBJ1-5	-	TRBV5-5	-
CASSSSGQGGSPLHF	TGTGCCAGCAGCTCGTCTGGACAGGGGGGTTCACCCCTCCACTTT	TRBJ1-6	-	TRBV7-9	TRBD1
CASSPERLADTQYF	TGTGCCAGCAGCCCAGAGCGACTTGCAGATACGCAGTATTTT	TRBJ2-3	-	TRBV5-5	-
CASSSPVGADRAGELFF	TGTGCCAGCAGCTCGCCCGTCGGGGCAGACAGGGCCGGGGAGCTGTTTTTT	TRBJ2-2	-	TRBV7-9	TRBD1
CAWSPGIMGNQPQHF	TGTGCCTGGAGCCCCGGGATAATGGGCAATCAGCCCCAGCATTTT	TRBJ1-5	-	TRBV30	-
CASSVTGGFENEQFF	TGTGCCAGCAGCGTTACAGGGGGTTTTGAAAATGAGCAGTTCTTC	TRBJ2-1	-	TRBV11-2	TRBD1
CAWSVLGNGEKLFF	TGTGCCTGGAGTGTATTGGGGAATGGTGAAAAACTGTTTTTT	TRBJ1-4	-	TRBV30	-
CASSPFGQGDGYTF	TGTGCCAGCAGCCCCTTTGGACAGGGTGATGGCTACACCTTC	TRBJ1-2	-	TRBV7-6	TRBD1
CASSTPPQGYEQYF	TGTGCCAGCAGTACCCCGCCCCAGGGATACGAGCAGTACTTC	TRBJ2-7	-	TRBV28	-
CASSLPRDSYEQYF	TGTGCCAGCAGCTTACCTCGCGACTCCTACGAGCAGTACTTC	TRBJ2-7	-	TRBV7-8	-
CASSAGTGYEQYF	TGTGCCAGCAGCGCAGGGACAGGTTACGAGCAGTACTTC	TRBJ2-7	-	TRBV7-9	TRBD1
CASSRAGGSYEQYF	TGCGCCAGCAGCAGGGCAGGGGGCTCCTACGAGCAGTACTTC	TRBJ2-7	-	TRBV4-1	TRBD1